This T cell receptor beta chain originates from a study of blood T cell repertoires in COVID-19. This CDR3 comprises 12 residues. V was trimmed by 5 bases and J by 8 bases, leaving 12 bases between them. Looked up from germline, CDR1 is PRHDT and CDR2 is FYEKMQ (reference sequence). Data came from immunoSEQ multiplex PCR; TCRdb stores just in-frame clones and leaves some out. In the table there are about 400,000 clones, 80% to 90% of which are singletons. This chain links TRBV13 with TRBJ1-1; D is ambiguous. The sequence derives from a man aged 40-55 years with acute or convalescent COVID-19. The sample was peripheral blood. CDR3 sequence reads: CASSAGRVEAFF. Written as DNA, the CDR3 is TGTGCCAGCAGCGCCGGCCGGGTAGAAGCTTTCTTT.